Below, one T cell receptor (beta chain) is given with its context. Its antigen is currently not known. Base qualities are not provided; no much larger clone lies one nucleotide away. The donors were 40 or so Caucasian individuals from Russia, aged about 6 to 95 years, who were systemically healthy. Approximately 9.3 milliliters of peripheral blood were collected from each donor into EDTA-treated Vacutainer tubes. Ficoll-Paque density-gradient centrifugation was used to isolate PBMCs, with at least 7 million per sample. Total RNA was extracted from PBMCs with Trizol reagent, with at least 6 micrograms obtained per sample. For every donor, an aliquot of PBMCs went through flow cytometry to measure the percentages of naive CD45RAhigh/CD27high T cells. Library creation used 5' RACE. The sample was run on an Illumina HiSeq 2500. A second PCR of about 7 to 12 cycles was performed with a sample-barcoded 5' primer and a J-beta primer mix. Each TCR beta cDNA molecule received a unique molecular identifier from a template-switch 5' adaptor carrying 12 random nucleotides. Each sample yielded at least 3 million CDR3-containing paired-end reads. The Mint cDNA synthesis kit, primed by a TRBC-specific oligonucleotide, was used to synthesize first-strand cDNA from all RNA. Following uracil-DNA glycosylase treatment, a first 18-cycle PCR with universal primers M1SS and BC2_uni_R was performed on all cDNA. Per the source publication's procedure: For normalization, 1 million high-quality reads were randomly selected from each sample, with every read carrying a distinct molecular identifier. Instead of being binned into consensus sequences, reads with shared molecular identifiers were discarded. CDR3 identification, clonotype clustering and error correction used MiTCR with a Q25 quality threshold and the strictest error-elimination algorithm. A nonparametric unseen species model using Euler transformation provided a lower-bound estimate of total TCR beta diversity. The public reads were reanalyzed by TCRdb: fastp trimming at Q25, MiXCR alignment, in-frame beta chains only. Rows with a matching CDR3 protein are joined into one entry that keeps the most common DNA and genes. TCRdb's processing, not the authors' own work, is the source of the V and J calls. The sample yields roughly 900,000 distinct CDR3 sequences; around 46% were counted once. The ten most abundant clones make up under 15% of the sample.

These data belong to a study of blood T cells in healthy people across ages (dated by TCRdb to between 2015 and 2017). In terms of the full investigation: In model experiments, template switching captured about one uniquely barcoded TCR beta cDNA molecule for every two T cells. To avoid experimental bias, donors of different ages were distributed randomly across sequencing lanes. Donors were grouped into four age groups: young (average roughly 15 years), middle-aged (39), aged (62) and long-lived (approximately 81). To track age-related changes in TCR beta repertoire diversity, the study relied on deep sequencing normalized with unique cDNA molecular identifiers. For two donors (one aged 18 to 30 and one aged 80 or older), the study analyzed two additional independent replicas of 1 million unique cDNA reads from the same blood draw. Findings and caveats that apply to the study as a whole: Because profiling used bulk unsorted PBMCs, naive and antigen-experienced compartments could not be compared conclusively. As age increased, observed TCR beta diversity per million T cells dropped in a roughly linear way, and a significant reduction was already evident by age around 41. Estimates of total diversity based on one million sequenced T cells were regarded as lower bounds and as underestimates. The long-lived group showed more naive CD4+ T cells, fewer expanded clones and increased TCR diversity than the aged group, suggesting age selection. Because donor CMV infection status was unknown, age-related changes in expanded clonotypes were potentially confounded. Observed TCR beta diversity correlated strongly with the percentage of naive T cells measured by flow cytometry.

The cysteine opens and the phenylalanine closes a CDR3 of 12 amino acids. Only the CDR3 region is kept as DNA, spanning 36 bases read in frame from base 1. Sequences MNHEY (CDR1) and SVGEGT (CDR2) are obtained from the germline V gene. This TCR was recovered from a man aged 25-45 years in good health. Specimen: blood. This chain joins TRBV6-2 or TRBV6-3 to TRBJ2-4; the D gene remains uncertain. The J call may be wrong; the DNA end is better matched by TRBJ2-5. Here is the DNA: TGTGCCAGCAGCAAAAATTGGGAGACCCAGTACTTC. Translation gives CASSKNWETQYF.